This is a list of T cell receptor beta chains from one sample in a study of blood T cell repertoires in COVID-19. TCRdb's copy holds only in-frame clones and misses some; the assay was immunoSEQ multiplex PCR. This table has a few hundred thousand clones, 80% to 90% appearing once. What was sequenced was peripheral blood. The receptors shown here come from a woman aged 30 to 39 with COVID-19, enrolled during active disease. Both conserved end residues are part of each CDR3. D genes are given only for firm matches. The size entry is marked missing in some rows and otherwise reads once, few, many or a size class.

D	V	J	length	size	CDR3	DNA
TRBD2	TRBV11-3	TRBJ2-1	19	NA	CASSPKPLTSGRFHNEQFF	TGTGCCAGCAGCCCCAAACCCCTGACTAGCGGGAGATTCCACAATGAGCAGTTCTTC
NA	TRBV27	TRBJ2-7	14	NA	CASSLSRGPYEQYF	TGTGCCAGCAGTTTATCGCGGGGGCCCTACGAGCAGTACTTC
TRBD1	TRBV24-1	TRBJ1-2	14	NA	CATSDSDRVGGYTF	TGTGCCACCAGTGATTCAGACAGGGTCGGTGGCTACACCTTC
TRBD2	TRBV3-1/TRBV3-2	TRBJ2-1	16	once	CASSQQPGGSGGEQFF	TGTGCCAGCAGCCAACAACCGGGGGGTTCGGGCGGTGAGCAGTTCTTC
TRBD1	TRBV7-2	TRBJ1-2	16	NA	CASTLSWGQKLYGYTF	TGTGCCAGCACCCTCTCTTGGGGACAGAAACTCTATGGCTACACCTTC
NA	TRBV7-2	TRBJ2-2	18	NA	CASSLASSEGLNTGELFF	TGTGCCAGCAGCTTAGCGAGCAGCGAAGGACTGAACACCGGGGAGCTGTTTTTT
NA	TRBV19	TRBJ1-2	14	NA	CASSLPRDIYGYTF	TGTGCCAGTAGTCTTCCGAGGGATATCTATGGCTACACCTTC
NA	TRBV2	TRBJ1-1	15	NA	CARTLTGSKNTEAFF	TGTGCCAGAACACTGACAGGCTCAAAAAACACTGAAGCTTTCTTT
TRBD2	TRBV18	TRBJ2-5	17	NA	CASSPWIAGGNQETQYF	TGTGCCAGCTCACCTTGGATAGCGGGGGGAAACCAAGAGACCCAGTACTTC
TRBD1	TRBV27	TRBJ1-6	14	once	CASSLGQGKSPLHF	TGTGCCAGCAGCCTCGGACAGGGGAAATCACCCCTCCACTTT
NA	TRBV19	TRBJ1-5	14	NA	CASSILDRSQPQHF	TGTGCCAGTAGTATCCTCGACAGGTCTCAGCCCCAGCATTTT
NA	TRBV7-2	TRBJ1-1	13	NA	CASSSGGWTEAFF	TGTGCCAGCAGCTCCGGAGGGTGGACTGAAGCTTTCTTT
TRBD1	TRBV19	TRBJ1-2	13	NA	CASRRGQGSGYTF	TGTGCCAGTAGGAGAGGACAGGGAAGTGGCTACACCTTC
TRBD1	TRBV4-3	TRBJ1-2	16	NA	CASSTLVQGGNYGYTF	TGCGCCAGCAGCACCCTAGTCCAGGGGGGAAACTATGGCTACACCTTC
NA	TRBV27	TRBJ1-4	14	NA	CASSRSGTNEKLFF	TGTGCCAGCAGTCGGTCGGGGACTAATGAAAAACTGTTTTTT
NA	TRBV27	TRBJ2-7	16	NA	CASSSQFWQGYVEQYF	TGTGCCAGCAGCAGCCAGTTCTGGCAGGGATATGTCGAGCAGTACTTC
NA	TRBV7-2	TRBJ2-2	16	NA	CASSLDAGTNTGELFF	TGTGCCAGCAGCTTAGATGCGGGGACGAACACCGGGGAGCTGTTTTTT
TRBD1	TRBV23-1	TRBJ2-3	17	NA	CASSHSGGWCFADTQYF	TGCGCCAGCAGTCACTCAGGGGGTTGGTGTTTTGCAGATACGCAGTATTTT
NA	TRBV10-3	TRBJ2-5	15	NA	CAISEPDRQQETQYF	TGTGCCATCAGTGAGCCCGACAGGCAACAAGAGACCCAGTACTTC
NA	TRBV5-5	TRBJ1-2	14	NA	CASTSGHREGGYTF	TGTGCCAGCACATCAGGTCACAGGGAAGGTGGCTACACCTTC
TRBD1	TRBV7-9	TRBJ1-6	18	once	CASSLGQGALPYNSPLHF	TGTGCCAGCAGCCTGGGACAGGGGGCGCTTCCGTATAATTCACCCCTCCACTTT
NA	TRBV9	TRBJ2-2	12	few	CASSVAGGELFF	TGTGCCAGCAGCGTAGCGGGCGGGGAGCTGTTTTTT
TRBD2	TRBV28	TRBJ2-5	15	NA	CASSLDSGTFETQYF	TGTGCCAGCAGTTTAGATAGCGGGACGTTCGAGACCCAGTACTTC
TRBD2	TRBV7-9	TRBJ2-1	15	NA	CASSRGTSGNNEQFF	TGTGCCAGCAGCCGAGGGACTAGCGGGAACAATGAGCAGTTCTTC
TRBD1	TRBV19	TRBJ1-5	16	NA	CASSPSEDRSRQPQHF	TGTGCCAGTAGTCCCTCCGAGGACAGGTCGCGGCAGCCCCAGCATTTT
TRBD1	TRBV25-1	TRBJ2-5	16	NA	CASSELRGLQQETQYF	TGTGCCAGCAGTGAATTGAGGGGGCTTCAACAAGAGACCCAGTACTTC
NA	TRBV6-5	TRBJ1-5	14	NA	CASRPPGGNQPQHF	TGTGCCAGCAGACCTCCGGGGGGCAATCAGCCCCAGCATTTT
NA	TRBV15	TRBJ1-6	13	NA	CATLSSYNSPLHF	TGTGCCACCCTGAGCTCCTATAATTCACCCCTCCACTTT
NA	TRBV5-4	TRBJ1-4	16	NA	CASSSSDFATNEKLFF	TGTGCCAGCAGCTCGTCAGATTTCGCAACTAATGAAAAACTGTTTTTT
TRBD1	TRBV7-2	TRBJ1-4	17	NA	CASSRRVPGQGNEKLFF	TGTGCCAGCAGCAGGAGAGTACCGGGACAGGGGAATGAAAAACTGTTTTTT
TRBD1	TRBV30	TRBJ1-4	14	NA	CAWSRQGPFEKLFF	TGTGCCTGGAGCCGACAGGGGCCCTTTGAAAAACTGTTTTTT
NA	TRBV7-2	TRBJ2-5	15	NA	CASSPNGGFQETQYF	TGTGCCAGCAGCCCCAATGGAGGGTTCCAAGAGACCCAGTACTTC
TRBD2	TRBV19	TRBJ2-1	17	NA	CAGKIGPGLAGYNEQFF	TGTGCCGGAAAAATCGGACCGGGACTAGCGGGATACAATGAGCAGTTCTTC
TRBD2	TRBV19	TRBJ2-3	12	NA	CATRGGTDTQYF	TGTGCCACCCGGGGGGGGACAGATACGCAGTATTTT
NA	TRBV24-1	TRBJ2-3	14	NA	CATSEHLRGDTQYF	TGTGCCACCAGTGAACATCTTAGGGGGGATACGCAGTATTTT
TRBD1	TRBV19	TRBJ1-1	14	NA	CASGRQGVYTEAFF	TGTGCCAGCGGCAGACAGGGTGTGTACACTGAAGCTTTCTTT
NA	TRBV6-5	TRBJ1-1	14	NA	CASSYGHMNTEAFF	TGTGCCAGCAGTTACGGGCACATGAACACTGAAGCTTTCTTT
TRBD2	TRBV11-2	TRBJ2-3	17	NA	CASSQRGTSGRTDTQYF	TGTGCCAGCAGCCAGAGGGGGACTAGCGGGAGGACAGATACGCAGTATTTT
TRBD1	TRBV27	TRBJ2-7	13	NA	CASSWDRGHEQYF	TGTGCCAGCAGTTGGGACAGGGGGCACGAGCAGTACTTC
NA	TRBV9	TRBJ2-3	16	few	CASSAGRGYQTDTQYF	TGTGCCAGCAGCGCCGGCCGCGGCTACCAAACAGATACGCAGTATTTT
TRBD2	TRBV10-3	TRBJ2-3	16	NA	CAISETSGRATDTQYF	TGTGCCATCAGTGAAACTAGCGGGAGGGCCACAGATACGCAGTATTTT
NA	TRBV7-2	TRBJ2-7	16	NA	CASSPPTGWASYEQYF	TGTGCCAGCAGCCCCCCGACCGGTTGGGCCTCCTACGAGCAGTACTTC
TRBD1	TRBV6-2/TRBV6-3	TRBJ1-2	16	NA	CASSYPSDRANYGYTF	TGTGCCAGCAGTTACCCCTCGGACAGGGCAAACTATGGCTACACCTTC
TRBD2	TRBV11-2	TRBJ2-2	16	NA	CASRKVNGRDTGELFF	TGTGCCAGCAGAAAGGTTAACGGGAGGGACACCGGGGAGCTGTTTTTT
TRBD1	TRBV4-2	TRBJ1-2	15	once	CASSQDETGNYGYTF	TGTGCCAGCAGCCAAGACGAGACAGGGAACTATGGCTACACCTTC
TRBD1	TRBV27	TRBJ1-1	12	NA	CASRRGPTEAFF	TGTGCCAGCAGGAGGGGGCCTACTGAAGCTTTCTTT
NA	TRBV5-6	TRBJ2-1	14	NA	CASSSGLLTNEQFF	TGTGCCAGCAGCTCCGGACTCCTGACCAATGAGCAGTTCTTC
NA	TRBV7-9	TRBJ2-3	14	many	CASSLGGTTDTQYF	TGTGCCAGCAGCTTGGGAGGAACCACAGATACGCAGTATTTT
NA	TRBV5-1	TRBJ2-3	14	NA	CASSRTTPQDTQYF	TGCGCCAGCAGTAGGACAACTCCGCAAGATACGCAGTATTTT
NA	TRBV5-1	TRBJ1-1	14	NA	CASSPQSGSTEAFF	TGCGCCAGCAGCCCCCAATCAGGGTCCACTGAAGCTTTCTTT
TRBD1	TRBV28	TRBJ1-5	16	NA	CASSFGYRGAGQPQHF	TGTGCCAGCAGTTTCGGCTACAGGGGAGCGGGCCAGCCCCAGCATTTT
NA	TRBV4-1	TRBJ2-3	15	NA	CASSQVTSGTDTQYF	TGCGCCAGCAGCCAAGTCACCAGCGGCACAGATACGCAGTATTTT